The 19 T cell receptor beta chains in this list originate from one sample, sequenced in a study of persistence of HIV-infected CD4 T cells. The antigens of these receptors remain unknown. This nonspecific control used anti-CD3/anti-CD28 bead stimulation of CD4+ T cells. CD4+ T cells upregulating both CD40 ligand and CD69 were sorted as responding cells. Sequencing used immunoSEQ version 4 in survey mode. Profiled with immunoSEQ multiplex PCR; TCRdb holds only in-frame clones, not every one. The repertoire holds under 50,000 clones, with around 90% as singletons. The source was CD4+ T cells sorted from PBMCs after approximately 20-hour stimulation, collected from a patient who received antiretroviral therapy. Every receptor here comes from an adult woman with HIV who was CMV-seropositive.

The chain's CDR3 is CASSQDHGAASAYF. DNA of the CDR3: TGTGCCAGCAGCCAAGACCATGGCGCGGCCTCGGCGTACTTC. V and J are TRBV3-1 (or the pseudogene TRBV3-2) and TRBJ2-7, with D unclear. Trimming removed 0 bases at V and 12 bases at J, with 18 bases between. From germline, CDR1 is LGHDT and CDR2 YNNKEL (reference sequence). This CDR3 is built from 14 residues.

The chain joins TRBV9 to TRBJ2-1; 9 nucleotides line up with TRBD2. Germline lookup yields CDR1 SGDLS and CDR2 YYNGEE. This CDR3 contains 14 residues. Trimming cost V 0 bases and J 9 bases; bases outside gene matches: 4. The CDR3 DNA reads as TGTGCCAGCAGCGTAGATAGCGGGAGCGGTGAGCAGTTCTTC. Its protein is CASSVDSGSGEQFF.

The CDR3 loop reads CASSLGATTSQHF. The CDR3 bases are TGTGCCAGCAGTTTAGGGGCTACTACCAGCCAGCATTTT. The chain links TRBV12-3 or TRBV12-4 to TRBJ1-5; unclear D gene. The CDR3 length is 13 residues. Trimming left V 1 base short and J 12 bases short, with 13 bases between.

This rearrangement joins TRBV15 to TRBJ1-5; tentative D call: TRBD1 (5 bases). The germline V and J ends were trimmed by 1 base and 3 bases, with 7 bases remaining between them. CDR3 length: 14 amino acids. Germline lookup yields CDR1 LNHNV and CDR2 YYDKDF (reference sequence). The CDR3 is CATSRGGPNQPQHF. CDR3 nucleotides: TGTGCCACCAGCAGAGGGGGACCCAATCAGCCCCAGCATTTT.

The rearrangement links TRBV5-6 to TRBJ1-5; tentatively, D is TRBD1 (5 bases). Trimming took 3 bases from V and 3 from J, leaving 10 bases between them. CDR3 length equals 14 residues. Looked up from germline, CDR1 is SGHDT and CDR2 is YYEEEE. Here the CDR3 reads CASSSGPDNQPQHF. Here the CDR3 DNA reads TGTGCCAGCAGCTCGGGGCCGGACAATCAGCCCCAGCATTTT.

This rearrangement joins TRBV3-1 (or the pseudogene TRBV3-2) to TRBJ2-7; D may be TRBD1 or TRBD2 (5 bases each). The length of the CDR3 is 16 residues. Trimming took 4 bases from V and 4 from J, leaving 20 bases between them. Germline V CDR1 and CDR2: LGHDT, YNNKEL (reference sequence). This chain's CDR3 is CASSPLALGGGYEQYF. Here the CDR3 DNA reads TGTGCCAGCAGCCCCCTCGCTTTGGGTGGGGGATACGAGCAGTACTTC.

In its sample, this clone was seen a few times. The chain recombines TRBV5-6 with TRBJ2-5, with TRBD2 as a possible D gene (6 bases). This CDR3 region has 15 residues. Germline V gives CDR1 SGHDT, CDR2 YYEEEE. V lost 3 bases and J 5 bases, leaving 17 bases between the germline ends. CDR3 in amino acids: CASSSPGPGGETQYF. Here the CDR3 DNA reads TGTGCCAGCAGCTCTCCGGGCCCCGGAGGGGAGACCCAGTACTTC.

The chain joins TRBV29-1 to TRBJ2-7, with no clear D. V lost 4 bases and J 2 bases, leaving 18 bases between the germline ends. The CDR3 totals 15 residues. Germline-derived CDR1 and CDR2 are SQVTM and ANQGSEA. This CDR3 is CSVAPSRPGTYEQYF. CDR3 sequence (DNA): TGCAGCGTTGCACCTAGTCGCCCTGGTACCTACGAGCAGTACTTC.

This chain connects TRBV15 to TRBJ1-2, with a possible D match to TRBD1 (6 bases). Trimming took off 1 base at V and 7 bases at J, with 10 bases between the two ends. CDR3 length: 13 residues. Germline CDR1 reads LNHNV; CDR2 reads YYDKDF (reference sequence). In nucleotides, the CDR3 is TGTGCCACCAGCAGAGGAGGGGGTGGTGGCTACACCTTC. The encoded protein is CATSRGGGGGYTF.

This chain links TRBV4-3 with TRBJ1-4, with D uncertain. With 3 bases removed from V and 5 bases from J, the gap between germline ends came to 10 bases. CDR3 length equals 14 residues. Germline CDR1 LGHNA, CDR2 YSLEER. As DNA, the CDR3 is TGCGCCAGCAGCCACTCAACAGCGAATGAAAAACTGTTTTTT. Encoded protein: CASSHSTANEKLFF.

CDR3: CASSQLGTGEQYF. Written as DNA, the CDR3 is TGTGCCAGCAGCCAATTGGGAACTGGCGAGCAGTACTTC. V and J are TRBV3-1 (or the pseudogene TRBV3-2) and TRBJ2-7; no clear D gene. From germline, CDR1 is LGHDT and CDR2 YNNKEL (reference sequence). Trimming stripped 2 bases from V and 6 bases from J, with 11 bases between. The CDR3 extends over 13 amino acids.

CDR3 region: CASSFTLEPQLSSYNEQFF. The CDR3 DNA is TGTGCCAGCAGCTTTACATTAGAGCCCCAGCTCAGCTCCTACAATGAGCAGTTCTTC. The chain combines TRBV5-5 with TRBJ2-1; no clear D gene. This CDR3 is built from 19 residues. Trimming took off 2 bases at V and 0 bases at J, with 21 bases between the two ends. Germline-derived CDR1 and CDR2 are SGHKS and YYEKEE (reference sequence).

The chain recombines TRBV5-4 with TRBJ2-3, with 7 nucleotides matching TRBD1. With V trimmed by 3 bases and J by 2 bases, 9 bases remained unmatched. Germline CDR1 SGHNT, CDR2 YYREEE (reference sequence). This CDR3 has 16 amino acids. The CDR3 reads CASSSPRDRVTDTQYF. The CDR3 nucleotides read TGTGCCAGCAGCTCTCCCCGGGACAGAGTCACAGATACGCAGTATTTT.

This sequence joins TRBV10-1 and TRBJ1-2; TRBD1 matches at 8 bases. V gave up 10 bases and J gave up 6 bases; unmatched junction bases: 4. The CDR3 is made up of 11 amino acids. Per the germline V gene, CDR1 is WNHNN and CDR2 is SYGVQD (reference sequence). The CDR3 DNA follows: TGCGCCAACGCGGACAGGGATGGCTACACCTTC. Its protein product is CANADRDGYTF.

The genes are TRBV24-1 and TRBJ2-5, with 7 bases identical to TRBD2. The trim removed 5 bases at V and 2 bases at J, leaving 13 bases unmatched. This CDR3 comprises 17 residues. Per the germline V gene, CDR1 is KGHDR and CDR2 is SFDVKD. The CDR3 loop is CATSGWLADTQQETQYF. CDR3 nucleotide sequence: TGTGCCACCAGTGGGTGGCTAGCGGACACGCAACAAGAGACCCAGTACTTC.

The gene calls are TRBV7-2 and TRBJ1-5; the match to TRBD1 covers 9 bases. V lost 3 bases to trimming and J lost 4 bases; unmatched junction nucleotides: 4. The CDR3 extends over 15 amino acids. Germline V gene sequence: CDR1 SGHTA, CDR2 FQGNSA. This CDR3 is CASSLDRGWNQPQHF. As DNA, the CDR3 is TGTGCCAGCAGCTTGGACAGGGGATGGAATCAGCCCCAGCATTTT.

CDR3 coding DNA: TGTGCCAGCAGCTTGTTCAGAAATGCTAACTATGGCTACACCTTC. Its protein is CASSLFRNANYGYTF. The chain uses TRBV5-4 and TRBJ1-2; D remains unclear. The CDR3 consists of 15 residues. Trimming took off 1 base at V and 0 bases at J, with 10 bases between the two ends. CDR1 and CDR2 from the germline V gene are SGHNT and YYREEE (reference sequence). The full variable domain, its missing parts supplied by reference TRBV5-4 and TRBJ1-2, is ETGVTQSPTHLIKTRGQQVTLRCSSQSGHNTVSWYQQALGQGPQFIFQYYREEENGRGNFPPRFSGLQFPNYSSELNVNALELDDSALYLCASSLFRNANYGYTFGSGTRLTVV.

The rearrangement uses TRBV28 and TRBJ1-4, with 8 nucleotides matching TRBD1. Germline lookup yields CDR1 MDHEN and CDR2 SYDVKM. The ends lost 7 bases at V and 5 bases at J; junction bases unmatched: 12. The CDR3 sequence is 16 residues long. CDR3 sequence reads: CASIPAGTGRNEKLFF. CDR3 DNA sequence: TGTGCCAGCATCCCGGCTGGGACAGGTAGAAATGAAAAACTGTTTTTT. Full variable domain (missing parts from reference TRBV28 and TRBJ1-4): DVKVTQSSRYLVKRTGEKVFLECVQDMDHENMFWYRQDPGLGLRLIYFSYDVKMKEKGDIPEGYSVSREKKERFSLILESASTNQTSMYLCASIPAGTGRNEKLFFGSGTQLSVL.

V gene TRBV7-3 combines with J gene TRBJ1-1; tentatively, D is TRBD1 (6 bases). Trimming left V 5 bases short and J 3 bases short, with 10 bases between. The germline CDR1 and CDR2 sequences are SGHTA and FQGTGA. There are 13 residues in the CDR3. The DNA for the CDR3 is TGTGCCAGCAGCCATAACAGGGACACTGAAGCTTTCTTT. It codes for CASSHNRDTEAFF.